These 27 T cell receptor beta chains originate from one sample sequenced in a study of siplizumab effects on memory and regulatory T cells. Sequencing was performed with immunoSEQ multiplex PCR; in TCRdb, only in-frame clones are kept and a portion is missing. The table shows some 100,000 clones, with 80% to 95% occurring only once. Sequenced: non-Treg CD4+ T cells sorted from blood. Receptors were obtained from a human donor in good health.

The chain uses TRBV5-1 and TRBJ2-2; TRBD2 agrees at 11 bases. CDR1 is SGHRS, CDR2 YFSETQ, per germline. The CDR3 loop spans 16 amino acids. After removal of 3 bases from V and 5 bases from J, the junction contained 6 bases not matched to a gene. CDR3 region: CASSSQTSGETGELFF. In nucleotides, the CDR3 is TGCGCCAGCAGCTCTCAGACTAGCGGGGAAACCGGGGAGCTGTTTTTT.

The J gene is TRBJ2-5, the V gene TRBV7-9, with TRBD1 identical over 7 bases. CDR3 length: 14 residues. V dropped 1 base and J dropped 5; count of bases not matched to a gene: 4. Germline loops: CDR1 SEHNR, CDR2 FQNEAQ (reference sequence). The CDR3, as DNA: TGTGCCAGCAGCTTAGGAGGGGGCTTTGAGACCCAGTACTTC. Translating it yields CASSLGGGFETQYF.

This rearrangement joins TRBV6-5 to TRBJ1-2; 8 positions agree with TRBD1. CDR1 and CDR2 (germline): MNHEY, SVGAGI. CDR3 length: 14 amino acids. Germline trimming cut 6 bases from V and 5 bases from J; bases unmatched to any gene: 8. CDR3 residues: CASRQGQGGYGYTF. The CDR3 DNA is TGTGCCAGCAGACAAGGACAGGGCGGGTATGGCTACACCTTC.

A word on this clone: The same CDR3 arises from other DNA sequences in this sample as well. The gene calls are TRBV12-5 and TRBJ2-3; D remains unclear. Germline-derived CDR1 and CDR2 are LGHNT and FRNRAP. This CDR3 has 12 residues. V lost 6 bases, J lost 0 bases, and 4 bases lay in between. CDR3 coding DNA: TGTGCTAGTGGGGGTAGCACAGATACGCAGTATTTT. Residues: CASGGSTDTQYF.

This clone showed up just once. The chain uses TRBV5-1 and TRBJ2-5, with D possibly matching TRBD2 (7 bases). The germline gives CDR1 SGHRS, CDR2 YFSETQ. Deletions cut 0 bases from V and 1 base from J, with 13 bases between. There are 16 residues in the CDR3. CDR3 coding DNA: TGCGCCAGCAGCTTGGTAGGGGCGGGGGCCCAAGAGACCCAGTACTTC. It specifies CASSLVGAGAQETQYF.

The chain carries TRBV30 and TRBJ1-4, with D possibly TRBD1 on 5 matching bases. Germline CDR1 is GTSNPN and CDR2 is SVGIG (reference sequence). V was trimmed by 0 bases and J by 7 bases, leaving 9 bases between them. The CDR3 has 13 amino acids. CDR3: CAWSVKGREKLFF. CDR3 nucleotide sequence: TGTGCCTGGAGTGTAAAGGGGCGTGAAAAACTGTTTTTT.

The CDR3 spells CASSPGQITDTQYF. CDR3 DNA sequence: TGTGCCAGCAGTCCGGGACAAATCACAGATACGCAGTATTTT. The chain combines TRBV7-3 with TRBJ2-3; maybe TRBD1 (6 bases). Trimming left V 6 bases short and J 2 bases short, with 12 bases between. CDR1 is SGHTA and CDR2 is FQGTGA in the germline V gene. There are 14 residues in the CDR3.

This clone has only one observation. V gene TRBV6-6 combines with J gene TRBJ1-5; 7 bases align to TRBD1. The CDR3 has 14 amino acids. The germline V gene has CDR1 MNHNY and CDR2 SVGAGI (reference sequence). Trimming cost V 7 bases and J 4 bases; bases outside gene matches: 7. In DNA form, the CDR3 reads TGTGCCAGCAATACCGGGACAGTTAATCAGCCCCAGCATTTT. Translation gives CASNTGTVNQPQHF.

The V and J genes are TRBV19 and TRBJ1-1; 8 bases align to TRBD1. Unmatched junction bases numbered 8, after V lost 2 bases and J lost 0 bases. The CDR3 extends over 17 amino acids. Germline V CDR1 and CDR2: LNHDA, SQIVND (reference sequence). CDR3 protein: CASSIQQGGIMNTEAFF. CDR3 bases: TGTGCCAGTAGTATACAACAGGGGGGGATTATGAACACTGAAGCTTTCTTT.

This chain joins TRBV7-3 and TRBJ2-2, with 7 bases matching TRBD2. Germline values: CDR1 SGHTA, CDR2 FQGTGA. V was pared by 2 bases and J by 1 base, with 4 bases of the junction left unmatched. This CDR3 is 16 amino acids long. CDR3 bases: TGTGCCAGCAGCTTACTCGCGGGGGTGAACACCGGGGAGCTGTTTTTT. Translating gives CASSLLAGVNTGELFF.

V usage is TRBV7-3 and J usage is TRBJ1-1; possibly TRBD1 for D (6 bases). V dropped 1 base and J dropped 5 bases, with 17 bases sitting between them. Germline V CDR1 and CDR2: SGHTA, FQGTGA. The CDR3 length is 16 residues. This chain's CDR3 is CASSLSDLGAQTEAFF. The CDR3, as DNA: TGTGCCAGCAGCTTAAGTGATCTGGGGGCGCAGACTGAAGCTTTCTTT. Using reference TRBV7-3 and TRBJ1-1 for the parts outside the CDR3, the full variable domain is GAGVSQTPSNKVTEKGKYVELRCDPISGHTALYWYRQSLGQGPEFLIYFQGTGAADDSGLPNDRFFAVRPEGSVSTLKIQRTERGDSAVYLCASSLSDLGAQTEAFFGQGTRLTVV.

V is TRBV19 and J is TRBJ2-1; D might be TRBD2 (5 bases). This CDR3 is built from 13 residues. CDR1 is LNHDA and CDR2 is SQIVND in the germline V gene (reference sequence). V lost 11 bases, J lost 3 bases, and 14 bases lay in between. For the CDR3, the DNA is TGTGCCGCCTCACGGGGAATCTACAATGAGCAGTTCTTC. It translates to CAASRGIYNEQFF. The complete variable domain, with remaining parts taken from reference TRBV19 and TRBJ2-1, reads DGGITQSPKYLFRKEGQNVTLSCEQNLNHDAMYWYRQDPGQGLRLIYYSQIVNDFQKGDIAEGYSVSREKKESFPLTVTSAQKNPTAFYLCAASRGIYNEQFFGPGTRLTVL.

The V call is TRBV4-1, the J call TRBJ1-6; 7 bases are shared with TRBD1. The length of the CDR3 is 19 residues. J gave up 10 bases and V 4 bases, and 22 bases lay outside the gene matches. Per germline, CDR1 MGHRA and CDR2 YSYEKL. CDR3 amino acids: CASSRLMRQTGELSSPLHF. The CDR3 DNA follows: TGCGCCAGCAGCCGTCTCATGCGGCAAACAGGGGAGCTAAGCTCACCCCTCCACTTT.

The gene calls are TRBV18 and TRBJ2-7; D may correspond to TRBD1 or TRBD2 (6 bases each). There are 14 residues in the CDR3. Looked up from germline, CDR1 is KGHSH and CDR2 is LQKENI. V lost 1 base to trimming and J lost 6 bases, with 13 bases between them. CDR3 in DNA: TGTGCCAGCTCACCACTGCCGGGGGCGAGCGAGCAGTACTTC. It translates to CASSPLPGASEQYF.

This chain connects TRBV5-1 to TRBJ2-1, with a weak D call TRBD1 (7 bases). This CDR3 has 14 residues. The V end was cut by 4 bases, the J end by 3 bases, with 11 bases between. The V gene's germline CDR1 is SGHRS and CDR2 YFSETQ. CDR3 loop: CASSTGDSYNEQFF. The CDR3, as DNA: TGCGCCAGCAGCACGGGGGACAGCTACAATGAGCAGTTCTTC.

The chain joins TRBV30 to TRBJ2-7, with TRBD2 identical over 11 bases. With V trimmed by 8 bases and J by 6 bases, 6 bases remained unmatched. Per the germline V gene, CDR1 is GTSNPN and CDR2 is SVGIG (reference sequence). The CDR3 runs 12 residues. DNA of the CDR3: TGTGCCGGTACGACTAGCGGGGTCGAGCAGTACTTC. The encoded protein is CAGTTSGVEQYF.

The J gene is TRBJ2-5, the V gene TRBV21-1; the listed D gene, TRBD1, was not tested against the DNA. TRBV21-1 is a pseudogene segment. The CDR3 is 17 residues long. The CDR3 region is CASSNPDSVERQETQYF. The CDR3 DNA is TGTGCCAGCAGCAATCCTGACAGCGTCGAGAGGCAAGAGACCCAGTACTTC.

This chain uses TRBV29-1 with TRBJ2-5, with D perhaps given as TRBD1 or TRBD2 (7 bases each). CDR1 SQVTM and CDR2 ANQGSEA come from the germline V gene. The CDR3 consists of 13 residues. V was pared by 6 bases and J by 5 bases, with 16 bases between. The CDR3: CSVNYRGGETQYF. CDR3 sequence (DNA): TGCAGCGTAAACTACAGGGGAGGGGAGACCCAGTACTTC. Filled out from reference TRBV29-1 and TRBJ2-5, the complete variable domain reads SAVISQKPSRDICQRGTSLTIQCQVDSQVTMMFWYRQQPGQSLTLIATANQGSEATYESGFVIDKFPISRPNLTFSTLTVSNMSPEDSSIYLCSVNYRGGETQYFGPGTRLLVL.

The CDR3 DNA sequence: TGTGCCAGCAGTCTCCCCCTGGGCGAGCAGTACTTC. Translating it yields CASSLPLGEQYF. V is TRBV27 and J is TRBJ2-7; D remains ambiguous. Between the trimmed V and J ends, which lost 5 bases and 6 bases, there was a span of 11 bases. This CDR3 has 12 residues. Germline V gene data show CDR1 as MNHEY and CDR2 as SMNVEV (reference sequence).

CDR3 amino acids: CASSSILGTEAFF. The CDR3 DNA reads TGTGCCAGCAGCTCAATTCTGGGCACTGAAGCTTTCTTT. The rearrangement joins TRBV11-1 to TRBJ1-1; D gene unclear. The CDR3 is 13 amino acids. The V and J ends lost 4 bases and 4 bases respectively, with 10 bases between them. Germline V lookup: CDR1 SGHAT, CDR2 FQDESV (reference sequence).

This sequence joins TRBV15 and TRBJ2-7; no reliable D call. This CDR3 region has 14 residues. Looked up from germline, CDR1 is LNHNV and CDR2 is YYDKDF (reference sequence). Trimming removed 5 bases from V and 0 bases from J, with 11 bases in between. The CDR3 DNA follows: TGTGCCACCAGCCAGACGGTGAGCTCCTACGAGCAGTACTTC. This gives the protein CATSQTVSSYEQYF.

The rearrangement joins TRBV18 to TRBJ2-5, with TRBD1 identical over 10 bases. From germline, CDR1 is KGHSH and CDR2 LQKENI. The CDR3 is made up of 15 amino acids. V lost 3 bases to trimming and J lost 2 bases; unmatched junction nucleotides: 3. CDR3 sequence: CASSPGQGLQETQYF. In DNA, the CDR3 is TGTGCCAGCTCACCGGGACAGGGGTTACAAGAGACCCAGTACTTC.

The CDR3 nucleotides read TGTGCCAGCAGCTTAATGTCTGGCGGGGGGGCCACAGATACGCAGTATTTT. It is translated as CASSLMSGGGATDTQYF. The chain combines TRBV7-2 with TRBJ2-3, with TRBD2 matching 9 bases. Germline V gene lookup returns CDR1 SGHTA and CDR2 FQGNSA. The CDR3 runs to 17 residues. J lost 2 bases, V lost 2 bases, and 8 bases had no gene match.

The V gene is TRBV15, the J gene TRBJ2-3; D unresolved. The V gene's germline CDR1 is LNHNV and CDR2 YYDKDF (reference sequence). This CDR3 is built from 16 residues. Trimming stripped 2 bases from V and 0 bases from J, with 12 bases between. DNA of the CDR3: TGTGCCACCAGCAGACTGGCAGGTCCTAGCACAGATACGCAGTATTTT. It specifies CATSRLAGPSTDTQYF. The full variable domain, its missing parts supplied by reference TRBV15 and TRBJ2-3, is DAMVIQNPRYQVTQFGKPVTLSCSQTLNHNVMYWYQQKSSQAPKLLFHYYDKDFNNEADTPDNFQSRRPNTSFCFLDIRSPGLGDTAMYLCATSRLAGPSTDTQYFGPGTRLTVL.

This sequence joins TRBV30 and TRBJ2-1; no reliable D call. Trimming took off 1 base at V and 4 bases at J, with 23 bases between the two ends. CDR1 and CDR2 from the germline V gene are GTSNPN and SVGIG (reference sequence). The CDR3 runs 18 residues. CDR3: CAWSASITQASAYNEQFF. CDR3 DNA: TGTGCCTGGAGTGCCTCGATCACCCAGGCTTCGGCTTACAATGAGCAGTTCTTC.

This chain uses TRBV2 with TRBJ2-2; 9 bases align to TRBD2. The CDR3 length is 16 residues. After removal of 1 base from V and 5 bases from J, the junction contained 5 bases not matched to a gene. The germline V gene has CDR1 SNHLY and CDR2 FYNNEI. The CDR3 reads CASSEEGLALTGELFF. The DNA of the CDR3 is TGTGCCAGCAGTGAAGAGGGACTAGCTTTAACCGGGGAGCTGTTTTTT.

The rearrangement links TRBV6-5 to TRBJ1-1; a weak D match, TRBD1 (6 bases). CDR1 MNHEY and CDR2 SVGAGI come from the germline V gene. This CDR3 has 13 residues. V shed 6 bases and J shed 8 bases, with 16 bases lying between them. The CDR3 DNA follows: TGTGCCAGCAGCCGGTGGGGGGCCCTCGAAGCTTTCTTT. Its protein product is CASSRWGALEAFF.